Sequencing of this T cell receptor (beta chain) was carried out in a study of Ad26.COV2.S vaccination and SARS-CoV-2 variants. Looking at the study overall: Once or twice, 56 days apart, Ad26.COV2.S was delivered intramuscularly.

Treatment defined: around 19 received Ad26.COV2.S at low or high dose, single or two shots; roughly 5 received placebo; per-sample allocation not given. Sampling was performed 63 days after the first vaccine or placebo injection. Per the germline V gene, CDR1 is LNHDA and CDR2 is SQIVND (reference sequence). This CDR3 comprises 14 residues. The trim removed 3 bases at V and 5 bases at J, leaving 4 bases unmatched. The assay was immunoSEQ multiplex PCR, and TCRdb's table has in-frame clones only and misses some. In the table there are under 400,000 clones, roughly 91% of which are singletons. The clonotype comes from a person between 18 and 59 years old who received the Ad26.COV2.S COVID-19 vaccine or a placebo. Sample: peripheral blood, taken in a trial of Ad26.COV2.S vaccine versus placebo. The chain employs TRBV19 and TRBJ1-5; 7 nucleotides align to TRBD1. CDR3 region: CASSMTGFYQPQHF. Written as DNA, the CDR3 is TGTGCCAGTAGTATGACAGGGTTTTATCAGCCCCAGCATTTT.